These 20 T cell receptor beta chains originate from one sample sequenced in a study of blood T cell repertoires in COVID-19. Only in-frame clones appear in the TCRdb table, and some are missing; sequencing was by immunoSEQ multiplex PCR. The sample yields about 69,000 clones, roughly 85% seen once. The sample consisted of peripheral blood. The origin of the receptors is a man aged 25-45 years with acute or convalescent COVID-19.

V and J are TRBV5-4 and TRBJ1-1; D is perhaps TRBD1 (6 bases). With 4 bases removed from V and 3 bases from J, the gap between germline ends came to 10 bases. Germline V CDR1 and CDR2: SGHNT, YYREEE (reference sequence). The CDR3 covers 13 residues. The CDR3 spells CASSRGQYTEAFF. The CDR3 DNA reads TGTGCCAGCAGCAGGGGACAATACACTGAAGCTTTCTTT.

This clone occurred a few times. This sequence joins TRBV4-1 and TRBJ1-5; TRBD1 might be the D (6 bases). CDR1 is MGHRA, CDR2 YSYEKL, per germline. This CDR3 has 19 residues. The V end was cut by 0 bases, the J end by 1 base, with 19 bases between. The CDR3 loop is CASSQDATGNSWSNQPQHF. The CDR3 nucleotides are TGCGCCAGCAGCCAAGATGCCACAGGGAATTCTTGGAGCAATCAGCCCCAGCATTTT.

This clone was seen only once. This chain links TRBV2 with TRBJ2-7; D unclear. V lost 7 bases and J lost 9, with 4 bases in between. The CDR3 totals 8 residues. Germline V gene sequence: CDR1 SNHLY, CDR2 FYNNEI. CDR3 residues: CASNGQYV. The CDR3 DNA is TGTGCCAGCAACGGGCAGTACGTC.

This rearrangement joins TRBV6-5 to TRBJ1-1, with 7 bases fitting TRBD1. With V trimmed by 6 bases and J by 1 base, 2 bases remained unmatched. The CDR3 runs to 13 residues. CDR1 MNHEY and CDR2 SVGAGI come from the germline V gene. CDR3 sequence reads: CASSRQGNTEAFF. In DNA form, the CDR3 reads TGTGCCAGCAGCCGACAGGGGAACACTGAAGCTTTCTTT.

The gene calls are TRBV5-1 and TRBJ1-2; 10 bases fit TRBD1. The CDR3 is made up of 17 amino acids. Per the germline V gene, CDR1 is SGHRS and CDR2 is YFSETQ. Losses at the gene ends were 9 bases for V and 2 bases for J; bases not matched to a gene: 16. The CDR3, as DNA: TGCGCCACCCGGGGGGACAGGGGTTCTTCTGAGAACTATGGCTACACCTTC. Encoded protein: CATRGDRGSSENYGYTF.

The rearrangement joins TRBV19 to TRBJ2-1; D possibly corresponds to TRBD1 (5 bases). The CDR3 sequence is 15 residues long. Per germline, CDR1 LNHDA and CDR2 SQIVND (reference sequence). V gave up 3 bases and J gave up 8 bases, with 17 bases separating them. CDR3 coding DNA: TGTGCCAGTAGTATTTCCTCAGGGATTAACTATGAGCAGTTCTTC. Translated: CASSISSGINYEQFF.

This clone appeared once. This chain uses TRBV30 with TRBJ1-5; D uncertain. V lost 0 bases to trimming and J lost 7 bases, with 10 bases between them. The CDR3 consists of 13 residues. Per germline, CDR1 GTSNPN and CDR2 SVGIG (reference sequence). CDR3 DNA sequence: TGTGCCTGGAGTGTGAGGGATGGCCAGCCCCAGCATTTT. Protein: CAWSVRDGQPQHF.

The chain is built from TRBV6-6 and TRBJ1-3; D uncertain. Germline V gene lookup returns CDR1 MNHNY and CDR2 SVGAGI (reference sequence). V lost 2 bases, J lost 8 bases, and 10 bases lay in between. The CDR3 has 13 amino acids. CDR3 sequence reads: CASSYNPGDTIYF. CDR3 in DNA: TGTGCCAGCAGTTACAACCCCGGGGACACCATATATTTT.

The chain recombines TRBV7-8 with TRBJ1-1; 8 nucleotides align to TRBD1. CDR1 and CDR2 (germline): SGHVS, FQNEAQ. With V trimmed by 3 bases and J by 4 bases, 4 bases remained unmatched. The CDR3 totals 14 residues. The CDR3 DNA reads TGTGCCAGCAGCTTTGGGACAGGCCCCACTGAAGCTTTCTTT. It codes for CASSFGTGPTEAFF.

This clone was recorded at least ten times. V is TRBV19 and J is TRBJ2-1, with 9 positions matching TRBD2. The CDR3 loop spans 16 amino acids. With 7 bases clipped from V and 3 bases from J, the junction kept 10 bases outside the gene matches. Germline V gives CDR1 LNHDA, CDR2 SQIVND (reference sequence). The CDR3 nucleotides are TGTGCCAGTAAATCTGGAGCGGGGGGCCACTACAATGAGCAGTTCTTC. Translated: CASKSGAGGHYNEQFF.

The V call is TRBV4-1, the J call TRBJ1-2; D ambiguous. The V and J ends lost 1 base and 4 bases respectively, with 10 bases between them. This CDR3 has 14 amino acids. Per the germline V gene, CDR1 is MGHRA and CDR2 is YSYEKL. CDR3 in DNA: TGCGCCAGCAGCCAAGGATCTGGGAGCTATGGCTACACCTTC. This encodes CASSQGSGSYGYTF.

This chain uses TRBV5-4 with TRBJ1-2; 7 nucleotides agree with TRBD1. V trimming: 4 bases; J trimming: 0 bases; junction bases outside the gene matches: 12. The CDR3 is 17 residues long. From germline, CDR1 is SGHNT and CDR2 YYREEE (reference sequence). The CDR3 DNA sequence: TGTGCCAGCAGCCCATCGACTAGACAGGGCCCTAACTATGGCTACACCTTC. As protein: CASSPSTRQGPNYGYTF. The whole variable domain, filled in from reference TRBV5-4 and TRBJ1-2, reads ETGVTQSPTHLIKTRGQQVTLRCSSQSGHNTVSWYQQALGQGPQFIFQYYREEENGRGNFPPRFSGLQFPNYSSELNVNALELDDSALYLCASSPSTRQGPNYGYTFGSGTRLTVV.

The chain joins TRBV5-4 to TRBJ1-1; TRBD1 matches 7 bases. The ends lost 5 bases at V and 0 bases at J; junction bases unmatched: 13. The length of the CDR3 is 17 residues. CDR1 is SGHNT, CDR2 YYREEE, per germline (reference sequence). The CDR3 spells CASSSDRVRTVNTEAFF. CDR3 DNA sequence: TGTGCCAGCAGTTCAGACAGGGTGAGGACAGTGAACACTGAAGCTTTCTTT.

The V gene is TRBV9, the J gene TRBJ1-2; no definite D call. The CDR3 loop spans 12 amino acids. Germline assignment: CDR1 SGDLS and CDR2 YYNGEE. V lost 5 bases and J 4 bases, leaving 9 bases between the germline ends. The CDR3 nucleotides are TGTGCCAGCAGGCGGGAGTTCTATGGCTACACCTTC. This gives the protein CASRREFYGYTF.

V gene TRBV7-4 combines with J gene TRBJ2-7, with D tentatively TRBD2 (6 bases). The germline gives CDR1 SGHVT, CDR2 SQSDAQ. CDR3 size: 15 residues. Trimming pared 5 bases from V and 0 bases from J, leaving 14 bases between. CDR3 residues: CASSAGTASSYEQYV. The CDR3 DNA is TGTGCCAGCAGCGCCGGGACTGCTAGCTCCTACGAGCAGTACGTC.

The genes are TRBV27 and TRBJ1-2; 10 nucleotides agree with TRBD1. Losses at the gene ends were 1 base for V and 2 bases for J; bases not matched to a gene: 4. This CDR3 has 16 amino acids. Germline V gene sequence: CDR1 MNHEY, CDR2 SMNVEV (reference sequence). CDR3 in amino acids: CASSLLPGQGNYGYTF. DNA of the CDR3: TGTGCCAGCAGTTTATTACCGGGACAGGGGAACTATGGCTACACCTTC.

The V call is TRBV6-5, the J call TRBJ1-4; no definite D call. Trimming cost V 6 bases and J 6 bases, with 14 bases left between them. This CDR3 comprises 14 residues. CDR1 is MNHEY, CDR2 SVGAGI, per germline. CDR3: CASRTGRKDEKLFF. The CDR3 coding sequence is TGTGCCAGCAGGACGGGAAGGAAGGATGAAAAACTGTTTTTT.

The chain employs TRBV7-6 and TRBJ2-7; 7 nucleotides match TRBD1. Germline loops: CDR1 SGHVS, CDR2 FNYEAQ. The CDR3 totals 15 residues. Trimming took 2 bases from V and 4 from J; bases not matched to a gene: 8. DNA of the CDR3: TGTGCCAGCAGCTTAACCGGGACAGAAATTTACGAGCAGTACTTC. Residues: CASSLTGTEIYEQYF.

There are a few counts of this clone. The same CDR3 arises from other DNA sequences in this sample as well. The chain has TRBV29-1 and TRBJ1-2, with a tentative D call TRBD1 (6 bases). Germline V gene lookup returns CDR1 SQVTM and CDR2 ANQGSEA. The CDR3 sequence is 13 residues long. With 3 bases removed from V and 2 bases from J, the gap between germline ends came to 10 bases. CDR3 region: CSVENRVNYGYTF. The CDR3 region has the DNA TGCAGCGTTGAGAACAGGGTAAACTATGGCTACACCTTC.

The rearrangement links TRBV11-3 to TRBJ1-1, with a tentative D call TRBD1 (5 bases). This CDR3 has 14 residues. Germline V gene sequence: CDR1 SGHNT, CDR2 YENEEA. The V end was cut by 3 bases, the J end by 4 bases, with 12 bases between. DNA of the CDR3: TGTGCCAGCAGCTTTGGGGGGACCGGCACTGAAGCTTTCTTT. It codes for CASSFGGTGTEAFF.